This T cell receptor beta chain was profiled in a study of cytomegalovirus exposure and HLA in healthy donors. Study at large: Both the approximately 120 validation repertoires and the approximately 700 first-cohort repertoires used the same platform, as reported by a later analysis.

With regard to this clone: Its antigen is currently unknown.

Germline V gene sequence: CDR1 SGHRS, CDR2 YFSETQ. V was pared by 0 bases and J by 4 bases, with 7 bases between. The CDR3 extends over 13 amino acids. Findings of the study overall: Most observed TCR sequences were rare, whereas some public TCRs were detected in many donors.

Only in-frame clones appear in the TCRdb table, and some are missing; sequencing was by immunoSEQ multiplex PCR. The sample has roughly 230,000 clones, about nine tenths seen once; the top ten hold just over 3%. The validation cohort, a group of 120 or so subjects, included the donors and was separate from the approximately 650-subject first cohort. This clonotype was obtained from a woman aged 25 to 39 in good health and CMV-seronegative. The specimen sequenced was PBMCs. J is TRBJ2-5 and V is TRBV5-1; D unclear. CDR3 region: CASSLVGPETQYF. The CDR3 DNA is TGCGCCAGCAGCTTGGTAGGGCCAGAGACCCAGTACTTC.